This note documents a single T cell receptor (beta chain) sequence. What it recognizes is unknown. This sample stems from a study of T cell repertoires in cytomegalovirus infection. Across the whole study: Shared public TCR beta signatures pointed to both CMV infection and a matching HLA type.

Study-wide findings and caveats: HLA-C-restricted CMV-specific TCR beta clonotypes prevailed in the ex vivo response.

CDR1 and CDR2 (germline): SGHTA, FQGTGA. The CDR3 is made up of 14 amino acids. The V end lost 3 bases, the J end lost 8 bases, and 16 bases lay between the germline ends. One entry per CDR3 protein, called by TCRdb with MiXCR from the reads. The data hold about 740,000 distinct CDR3 sequences, with approximately 34% observed a single time. The rearrangement links TRBV7-3 to TRBJ1-2; D not resolved. The TCR comes from a human donor in good health (CMV status not recorded). Some clones in this sample may be carry-over from other donors' samples. Sequenced sample: PBMCs. In nucleotides, the CDR3 is TGTGCCAGCAGCTTGGGTCATGTTACCGAGGGCTACACCTTC. It codes for CASSLGHVTEGYTF.